This is a list of T cell receptor beta chains from one sample in a study of Graves' ophthalmopathy and Graves' hyperthyroidism. TCRdb reprocessed the multiplex PCR reads via MiXCR and lists one record per CDR3 protein. Here the sample spans hundreds of thousands of distinct CDR3 sequences, 35% to 50% being singletons. Sequenced sample: peripheral blood. The origin of the receptors is an adult man with Graves' ophthalmopathy. Each CDR3 is given with its conserved first and last residue. D genes are given only for firm matches. A clone size is listed for some rows: how often the clone was seen (once, few, many), or a class if it is expanded.

clone size,J gene,D gene,V gene,CDR3 protein,CDR3 DNA
.,TRBJ2-5,TRBD2,TRBV28,CASSSEREAKTQYF,TGTGCCAGCAGTTCAGAGCGGGAGGCAAAGACCCAGTACTTC
.,TRBJ2-5,.,TRBV5-6,CASNPQGYQETQYF,TGTGCCAGCAACCCACAGGGCTACCAAGAGACCCAGTACTTC
.,TRBJ1-1,.,TRBV7-2,CASSLAGTGLRTEAFF,TGTGCCAGCAGCTTAGCCGGGACCGGGTTGAGGACTGAAGCTTTCTTT
.,TRBJ1-1,.,TRBV9,CASSVTGTQNTEAFF,TGTGCCAGCAGCGTAACCGGGACACAGAACACTGAAGCTTTCTTT
few,TRBJ2-3,.,TRBV25-1,CASSPSGGLTDTQYF,TGTGCCAGCAGTCCTTCGGGCGGCCTCACAGATACGCAGTATTTT
.,TRBJ1-1,.,TRBV2,CASSDSGRCTLNTEAFF,TGTGCCAGCAGTGACTCGGGGAGGTGCACTCTGAACACTGAAGCTTTCTTT
.,TRBJ2-5,TRBD1,TRBV10-3,CASGPGTGPFETQYF,TGTGCCAGCGGCCCCGGGACAGGGCCTTTCGAGACCCAGTACTTC
.,TRBJ2-7,TRBD1,TRBV7-9,CASSFTGGGTGEQYF,TGTGCCAGCAGCTTCACAGGGGGCGGAACCGGGGAGCAGTACTTC
.,TRBJ1-1,.,TRBV7-7,CACSPGLQSRAFF,TGTGCCTGCTCACCGGGTCTCCAATCCCGAGCTTTCTTT
.,TRBJ2-5,TRBD2,TRBV5-4,CASSGLAGVMETQYF,TGTGCCAGCAGCGGACTAGCGGGAGTAATGGAGACCCAGTACTTC
.,TRBJ2-5,.,TRBV7-2,CASSPSGISYNEQYF,TGTGCCAGCAGTCCCAGCGGCATCTCCTACAATGAGCAGTACTTC
many,TRBJ1-4,.,TRBV15,CATSRVGQGEKLFF,TGTGCCACCAGCAGAGTGGGGCAGGGAGAAAAACTGTTTTTT
few,TRBJ1-5,.,TRBV2,CASSEMRGGQPQHF,TGTGCCAGCAGTGAAATGAGGGGAGGTCAGCCCCAGCATTTT
.,TRBJ2-7,TRBD2,TRBV2,CASSTKPRGGTGAYEQYF,TGTGCCAGCAGCACAAAGCCCCGGGGGGGCACGGGTGCCTACGAGCAGTACTTC
.,TRBJ1-3,.,TRBV20-1,CSARAAGFGGNTIYF,TGCAGTGCTAGAGCTGCAGGGTTTGGTGGAAACACCATATATTTT
many,TRBJ2-7,.,TRBV15,CATSRDAYEQYF,TGTGCCACCAGCAGAGATGCTTACGAGCAGTACTTC
.,TRBJ1-6,.,TRBV7-9,CASGKQGEASPLHF,TGTGCCAGCGGGAAACAGGGTGAAGCTTCACCCCTCCACTTT
many,TRBJ1-1,.,TRBV29-1,CSVDGYPNTEAFF,TGCAGCGTTGACGGGTACCCGAACACTGAAGCTTTCTTT
.,TRBJ1-4,.,TRBV7-2,CASSLGQGATNEKLFF,TGTGCCAGCAGCTTAGGGCAGGGAGCAACTAATGAAAAACTGTTTTTT
.,TRBJ1-2,.,TRBV10-3,CTWRTGGYTF,TGTACCTGGAGGACCGGGGGCTACACCTTC
many,TRBJ2-7,.,TRBV7-9,CASSFTTGTYEQYF,TGTGCCAGCAGCTTTACGACTGGGACCTACGAGCAGTACTTC
many,TRBJ1-1,.,TRBV20-1,CSARDSHRQGNTEAFF,TGCAGTGCTAGAGATTCGCATCGCCAGGGAAACACTGAAGCTTTCTTT
few,TRBJ1-5,TRBD1,TRBV24-1,CATRTGDSNQPQHF,TGTGCCACGCGGACAGGCGATAGCAATCAGCCCCAGCATTTT
once,TRBJ2-5,.,TRBV28,CASEGPSRETQYF,TGTGCCAGCGAAGGACCGTCGAGAGAGACCCAGTACTTC
few,TRBJ1-6,.,TRBV20-1,CSARQSARGPNSPLHF,TGCAGTGCTAGACAATCCGCCAGGGGCCCTAATTCACCCCTCCACTTT
.,TRBJ1-6,.,TRBV25-1,CATQSDARSYNSPLHF,TGTGCTACACAATCGGATGCCCGCTCCTATAATTCACCCCTCCACTTT
few,TRBJ1-2,.,TRBV7-9,CASSRRDLDMRNGYTF,TGTGCCAGCAGCCGCAGGGACCTCGACATGCGAAATGGCTACACCTTC
.,TRBJ2-5,.,TRBV29-1,CSVLVTGDGRETQYF,TGCAGCGTTCTAGTTACCGGGGATGGTAGGGAGACCCAGTACTTC
.,TRBJ1-1,.,TRBV7-9,CASSLYEGPPEAFF,TGTGCCAGCAGCTTATACGAAGGGCCCCCTGAAGCTTTCTTT
many,TRBJ2-5,.,TRBV28,CASSSGTTRQETQYF,TGTGCCAGCAGCTCCGGGACAACCCGCCAAGAGACCCAGTACTTC
few,TRBJ1-1,.,TRBV7-9,CASSGRVEAFF,TGTGCCAGCAGTGGGCGGGTTGAAGCTTTCTTT
few,TRBJ1-1,TRBD1,TRBV12-3/TRBV12-4,CATSRGPNTEAFF,TGTGCCACCTCCAGGGGGCCCAACACTGAAGCTTTCTTT
.,TRBJ1-6,.,TRBV20-1,CSARVGSSPLHF,TGCAGTGCTAGAGTGGGGTCCTCACCCCTCCACTTT
many,TRBJ1-1,.,TRBV5-1,CASSLGNGAVTEAFF,TGCGCCAGCAGCTTGGGAAACGGGGCGGTCACTGAAGCTTTCTTT
few,TRBJ1-2,TRBD1,TRBV19,CASLNRGQNYGYTF,TGTGCCAGCCTAAACAGGGGGCAGAACTATGGCTACACCTTC
many,TRBJ1-1,.,TRBV20-1,CSARAGDRGTEAFF,TGCAGTGCTAGAGCAGGGGATCGGGGCACTGAAGCTTTCTTT
.,TRBJ2-3,TRBD1,TRBV29-1,CSVDRVETGSPDTQYF,TGCAGCGTTGATAGGGTGGAGACAGGGTCCCCAGATACGCAGTATTTT
.,TRBJ2-7,.,TRBV10-3,CTISKSTGSVSDEQYF,TGTACCATCAGTAAGTCCACAGGGTCTGTGAGCGACGAGCAGTACTTC
once,TRBJ2-7,TRBD2,TRBV10-3,CARREATYEQYF,TGTGCCAGGCGGGAGGCAACCTACGAGCAGTACTTC